These 17 T cell receptor beta chains originate from one sample sequenced in a study of blood T cell repertoires in COVID-19 (dated by TCRdb to about 2020). Libraries were built with the immunoSEQ multiplex PCR assay. Drawn from immuneACCESS, this table holds only the in-frame rearrangements with V and J called that TCRdb kept. Clones are partly lost; checked studies trace under half to an unresolved V gene and leave the rest unexplained. Across this sample there are about 270,000 clones, with approximately 77% seen only once. The leading ten clones occupy roughly 3.1% of the sample. Sequencing was done on a sample of peripheral blood. The source is a woman younger than 30 with acute or convalescent COVID-19.

This sequence joins TRBV7-2 and TRBJ1-6, with TRBD1 as a possible D gene (6 bases). Trimming removed 1 base at V and 6 bases at J, with 22 bases between. Germline lookup yields CDR1 SGHTA and CDR2 FQGNSA. This CDR3 region has 19 residues. Here the CDR3 reads CASSLDLSGHPTINSPLHF. CDR3 nucleotide sequence: TGTGCCAGCAGCTTAGATCTCTCGGGACACCCAACTATTAATTCACCCCTCCACTTT.

This chain uses TRBV10-3 with TRBJ2-1, with 11 bases that match TRBD2. This CDR3 has 15 residues. Unmatched junction bases numbered 3, after V lost 1 base and J lost 7 bases. Germline loops: CDR1 ENHRY, CDR2 SYGVKD. The CDR3 protein is CAISEFLAGGNEQFF. CDR3 nucleotide sequence: TGTGCCATCAGTGAGTTCCTAGCGGGAGGAAATGAGCAGTTCTTC.

The chain employs TRBV30 and TRBJ1-2, with a tentative D call TRBD1 (5 bases). The germline gives CDR1 GTSNPN, CDR2 SVGIG (reference sequence). There are 14 residues in the CDR3. The V gene lost 4 bases and the J gene lost 4 bases, with 16 bases spanning the gap. CDR3 loop: CAWMWEGPIYGYTF. The CDR3 DNA sequence: TGTGCCTGGATGTGGGAGGGGCCCATCTATGGCTACACCTTC.

J is TRBJ2-1 and V is TRBV2; 7 bases are a match to TRBD2. Trimming took 4 bases from V and 1 from J; bases not matched to a gene: 4. The CDR3 has 15 residues. Germline CDR1 SNHLY, CDR2 FYNNEI. The CDR3 DNA reads TGTGCCAGCAGTGTTGGCGGGAGTTCCTACAATGAGCAGTTCTTC. Translating gives CASSVGGSSYNEQFF.

This clone was detected a few times. This rearrangement joins TRBV2 to TRBJ2-1, with TRBD2 matching over 9 bases. In germline, CDR1 is SNHLY, CDR2 FYNNEI. The junction had 14 bases not matched to a gene; V was cut back by 1 base and J by 13 bases. CDR3 length equals 16 residues. CDR3 protein: CASSEGRLAGLSNQFF. The CDR3 coding sequence is TGTGCCAGCAGTGAAGGTCGCCTAGCGGGGCTTAGTAATCAGTTCTTC.

The CDR3 DNA sequence: TGCGCCAGCAGCTTCGGAGGGCCACAAGCTTTCTTT. It yields the protein CASSFGGPQAFF. The J gene is TRBJ1-1, the V gene TRBV5-1; D unclear. CDR3 length: 12 residues. Germline-derived CDR1 and CDR2 are SGHRS and YFSETQ. V was clipped by 2 bases and J by 9 bases, with 11 bases between them.

The rearrangement links TRBV19 to TRBJ2-1; perhaps TRBD2 as D (5 bases). Germline V gene sequence: CDR1 LNHDA, CDR2 SQIVND (reference sequence). Trimming shortened V by 5 bases and J by 9 bases, and 20 bases separated the two germline ends. This CDR3 region has 15 residues. Here the CDR3 DNA reads TGTGCCAGTAGTCCGTCCCCTCTCGGGGTCGGTGAGCAGTTCTTC. Its protein product is CASSPSPLGVGEQFF.

The chain joins TRBV2 to TRBJ2-5; 13 nucleotides match TRBD2. After removal of 3 bases from V and 4 bases from J, the junction contained 8 bases not matched to a gene. There are 17 residues in the CDR3. Germline V gives CDR1 SNHLY, CDR2 FYNNEI. Here the CDR3 reads CASSETSGRIGGETQYF. CDR3 DNA sequence: TGTGCCAGCAGTGAGACTAGCGGGAGGATAGGGGGAGAGACCCAGTACTTC.

This chain connects TRBV7-2 to TRBJ2-7, with D maybe TRBD2 (6 bases). The ends were cut back, 2 bases at V and 6 bases at J, with 11 bases in the middle. Germline values: CDR1 SGHTA, CDR2 FQGNSA. This CDR3 is 13 amino acids long. The CDR3 region is CASSLLTSSEQYF. In DNA form, the CDR3 reads TGTGCCAGCAGCTTACTCACTAGCAGCGAGCAGTACTTC.

V is TRBV5-6 and J is TRBJ2-7, with 9 bases fitting TRBD1. The CDR3 is 14 residues long. Per the germline V gene, CDR1 is SGHDT and CDR2 is YYEEEE. V shed 3 bases and J 2 bases; nucleotides not matched to a gene: 3. In DNA form, the CDR3 reads TGTGCCAGCAGCTCTGGACAGGGGACCTACGAGCAGTACTTC. Amino acids: CASSSGQGTYEQYF.

The chain carries TRBV19 and TRBJ1-4, with D possibly TRBD1 on 5 matching bases. Germline V gene sequence: CDR1 LNHDA, CDR2 SQIVND (reference sequence). Trimming stripped 5 bases from V and 2 bases from J, with 27 bases between. The CDR3 totals 20 residues. CDR3 DNA sequence: TGTGCCAGTAGTGTAATAATCAACCGTGGCAGGGTTTCGACTAATGAAAAACTGTTTTTT. Translated, it gives CASSVIINRGRVSTNEKLFF.

This clone has just a few counts. This chain uses TRBV28 with TRBJ2-3; D possibly corresponds to TRBD2 (5 bases). V lost 10 bases and J 0 bases, leaving 11 bases between the germline ends. The CDR3 spans 13 residues. Germline values: CDR1 MDHEN, CDR2 SYDVKM. CDR3 DNA: TGTGCCACAAAGACGGGAAGCACAGATACGCAGTATTTT. Its protein product is CATKTGSTDTQYF. Complete variable domain (other parts from reference TRBV28 and TRBJ2-3): DVKVTQSSRYLVKRTGEKVFLECVQDMDHENMFWYRQDPGLGLRLIYFSYDVKMKEKGDIPEGYSVSREKKERFSLILESASTNQTSMYLCATKTGSTDTQYFGPGTRLTVL.

This sequence joins TRBV2 and TRBJ1-6; 7 bases agree with TRBD1. In germline, CDR1 is SNHLY, CDR2 FYNNEI. This CDR3 is built from 18 residues. Trimming removed 0 bases from V and 0 bases from J; junction bases left unmatched: 5. Written as DNA, the CDR3 is TGTGCCAGCAGTGAAGCGGGACAGCGAAGCTCCTATAATTCACCCCTCCACTTT. Translation: CASSEAGQRSSYNSPLHF.

The chain has TRBV19 and TRBJ2-2; TRBD2 agrees at 15 bases. The CDR3 sequence is 18 residues long. The V gene's germline CDR1 is LNHDA and CDR2 SQIVND (reference sequence). Trimming at V came to 5 bases and at J to 3 bases, leaving 7 bases not matched to a gene. CDR3 nucleotides: TGTGCCAGTAGTCTGGGGACTAGCGGGAGGCTGTACACCGGGGAGCTGTTTTTT. Its translation is CASSLGTSGRLYTGELFF.

The J gene is TRBJ2-1, the V gene TRBV5-6; a possible D gene is TRBD2 (5 bases). This CDR3 contains 11 residues. V lost 5 bases to trimming and J lost 10 bases, with 10 bases between them. Germline CDR1 SGHDT, CDR2 YYEEEE. The CDR3 region is CASSRGGEQFF. DNA for the CDR3: TGTGCCAGCAGTCGCGGCGGGGAGCAGTTCTTC.

The rearrangement links TRBV30 to TRBJ1-1, with D hard to call. Trimming stripped 1 base from V and 3 bases from J, with 18 bases between. The CDR3 totals 16 residues. Germline CDR1 reads GTSNPN; CDR2 reads SVGIG (reference sequence). CDR3 sequence reads: CAWSGGILHSDTEAFF. Here the CDR3 DNA reads TGTGCCTGGAGTGGCGGAATTCTGCACTCGGACACTGAAGCTTTCTTT.

The CDR3 DNA reads TGTGCCAGCAGCTTAGGCCCGTCATCTCCCGCGGGAGCACACTACGAGCAGTACTTC. Translating it yields CASSLGPSSPAGAHYEQYF. The V and J genes are TRBV11-2 and TRBJ2-7, with 7 positions matching TRBD2. Germline-derived CDR1 and CDR2 are SGHAT and FQNNGV. The V segment lost 1 base and the J segment 3 bases; nucleotides outside the gene matches: 18. The CDR3 is 19 residues long. Variable domain in full (rest from reference TRBV11-2 and TRBJ2-7): EAGVAQSPRYKIIEKRQSVAFWCNPISGHATLYWYQQILGQGPKLLIQFQNNGVVDDSQLPKDRFSAERLKGVDSTLKIQPAKLEDSAVYLCASSLGPSSPAGAHYEQYFGPGTRLTVT.